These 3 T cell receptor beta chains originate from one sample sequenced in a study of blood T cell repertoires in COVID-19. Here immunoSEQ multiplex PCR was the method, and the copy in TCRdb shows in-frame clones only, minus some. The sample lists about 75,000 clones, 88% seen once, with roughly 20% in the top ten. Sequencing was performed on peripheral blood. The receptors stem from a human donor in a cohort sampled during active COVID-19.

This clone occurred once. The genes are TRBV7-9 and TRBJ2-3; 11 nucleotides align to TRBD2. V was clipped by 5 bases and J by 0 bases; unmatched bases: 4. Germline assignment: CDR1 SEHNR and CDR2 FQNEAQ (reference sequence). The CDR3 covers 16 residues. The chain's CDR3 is CASSPSGGSSTDTQYF. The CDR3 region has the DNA TGTGCCAGCAGCCCTAGCGGGGGGTCTAGCACAGATACGCAGTATTTT.

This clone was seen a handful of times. The CDR3 reads CASSLARNQPQHF. CDR3 in DNA: TGTGCCAGCAGCTTAGCGCGGAATCAGCCCCAGCATTTT. The chain links TRBV7-9 to TRBJ1-5; D is ambiguous. V lost 0 bases, J lost 4 bases, and 4 bases lay in between. The CDR3 consists of 13 residues. In germline, CDR1 is SEHNR, CDR2 FQNEAQ (reference sequence).

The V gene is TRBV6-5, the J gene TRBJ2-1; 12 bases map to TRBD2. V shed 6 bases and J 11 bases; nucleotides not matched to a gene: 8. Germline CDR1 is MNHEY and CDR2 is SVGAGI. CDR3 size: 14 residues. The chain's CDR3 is CASSRTSGEDQQFF. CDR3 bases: TGTGCCAGCAGCCGGACTAGCGGGGAGGACCAGCAGTTCTTC.